This T cell receptor beta chain was observed in a study of blood T cells in healthy people across ages. Overall study context: Per every two T cells, about one barcoded beta molecule was captured by template switching.

This clonotype was recorded once. Its antigen is unidentified. The second PCR ran about 6 to 11 cycles with a sample-barcoded 5' primer and J-beta primers. TCRdb passed the 5' RACE reads through MiXCR, listing each CDR3 protein once. The sample yields under 950,000 distinct CDR3 sequences, over 20% seen once. The study, taken as a whole, reports: It was held that diversity estimates obtained from one million T cells represented underestimates. It was found that TCR beta diversity correlated strongly with the percentage of naive T cells.

For every donor, a draw yielded ten milliliters of peripheral blood. This sequence originates from a man in his 70s in good health. Sequenced input: blood.

The CDR3 here is CASSQGRRDTQYF. Here the CDR3 DNA reads TGTGCCAGCAGCCAGGGACGTCGGGATACGCAGTATTTT. The chain has TRBV5-6 and TRBJ2-3; D may match TRBD1 or TRBD2 (5 bases each). V lost 4 bases and J 6 bases, leaving 12 bases between the germline ends. Germline CDR1 and CDR2: SGHDT and YYEEEE. The CDR3 is 13 amino acids. Full variable domain (rest looked up from reference TRBV5-6 and TRBJ2-3): DAGVTQSPTHLIKTRGQQVTLRCSPKSGHDTVSWYQQALGQGPQFIFQYYEEEERQRGNFPDRFSGHQFPNYSSELNVNALLLGDSALYLCASSQGRRDTQYFGPGTRLTVL.